The T cell receptor beta chain described here comes from a study of blood T cell repertoires in COVID-19. At the level of the study: Spain, Italy and the United States supplied samples that represented acute and convalescent COVID-19. PBMCs, B-cell-depleted T cells, or T cells provided the cDNA or gDNA that made up the material.

Authors' processing steps: Amplification of reference gene primers provided the estimated nucleated cell counts. TCRdb's copy holds only in-frame clones and misses some; the assay was immunoSEQ multiplex PCR. Clone size and V and J calls were adopted from that table, with D and trimming inferred from the DNA. The table lists more than 85,000 clones, more than 70% of them singletons. This CDR3 has 15 residues. Germline-derived CDR1 and CDR2 are MGHRA and YSYEKL. Trimming pared 0 bases from V and 0 bases from J, leaving 8 bases between. Sample: peripheral blood. The rearrangement links TRBV4-1 to TRBJ1-2, with D unclear. The sequence was obtained from a man between 65 and 79 years old with acute or convalescent COVID-19. CDR3 region: CASSQETYTNYGYTF. In nucleotides, the CDR3 is TGCGCCAGCAGCCAAGAGACATACACTAACTATGGCTACACCTTC.